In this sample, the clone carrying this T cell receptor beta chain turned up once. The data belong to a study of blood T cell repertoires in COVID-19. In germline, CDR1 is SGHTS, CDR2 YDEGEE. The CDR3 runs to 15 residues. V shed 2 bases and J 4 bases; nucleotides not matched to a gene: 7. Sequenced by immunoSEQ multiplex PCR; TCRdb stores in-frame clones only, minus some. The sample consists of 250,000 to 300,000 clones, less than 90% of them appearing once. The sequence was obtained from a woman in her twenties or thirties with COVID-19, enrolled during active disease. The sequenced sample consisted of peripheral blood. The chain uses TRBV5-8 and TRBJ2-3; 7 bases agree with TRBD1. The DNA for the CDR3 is TGTGCCAGCAGCTTTACAGGGGTGGGTTCAGATACGCAGTATTTT. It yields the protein CASSFTGVGSDTQYF.